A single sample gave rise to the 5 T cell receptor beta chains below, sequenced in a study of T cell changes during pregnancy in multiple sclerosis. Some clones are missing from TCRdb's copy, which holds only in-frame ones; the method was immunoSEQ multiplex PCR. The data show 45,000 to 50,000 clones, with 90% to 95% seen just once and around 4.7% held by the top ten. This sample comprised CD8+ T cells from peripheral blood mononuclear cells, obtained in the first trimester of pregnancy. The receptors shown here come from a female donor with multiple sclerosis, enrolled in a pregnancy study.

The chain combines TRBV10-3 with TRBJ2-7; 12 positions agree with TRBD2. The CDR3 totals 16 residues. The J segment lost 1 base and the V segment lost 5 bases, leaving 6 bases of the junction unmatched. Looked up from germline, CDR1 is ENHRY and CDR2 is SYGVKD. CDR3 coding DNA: TGTGCCATCAGTACAACGACTAGCGGGAGATCCTACGAGCAGTACTTC. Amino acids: CAISTTTSGRSYEQYF.

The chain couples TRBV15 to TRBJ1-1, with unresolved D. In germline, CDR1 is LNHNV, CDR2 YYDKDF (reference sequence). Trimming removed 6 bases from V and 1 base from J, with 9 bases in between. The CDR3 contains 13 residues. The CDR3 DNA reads TGTGCCACCAGGCCGTACACGAACACTGAAGCTTTCTTT. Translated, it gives CATRPYTNTEAFF.

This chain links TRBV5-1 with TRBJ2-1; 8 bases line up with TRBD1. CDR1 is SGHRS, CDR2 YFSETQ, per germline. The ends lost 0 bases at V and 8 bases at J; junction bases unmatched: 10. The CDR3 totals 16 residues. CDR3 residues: CASSLEGQGQVYEQFF. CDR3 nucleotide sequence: TGCGCCAGCAGCTTGGAAGGACAGGGTCAGGTCTATGAGCAGTTCTTC.

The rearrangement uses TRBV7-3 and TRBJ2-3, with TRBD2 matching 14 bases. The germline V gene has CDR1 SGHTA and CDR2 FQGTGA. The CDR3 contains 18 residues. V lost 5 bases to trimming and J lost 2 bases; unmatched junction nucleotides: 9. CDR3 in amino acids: CASSKTGTSGRPTDTQYF. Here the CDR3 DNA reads TGTGCCAGCAGCAAAACCGGGACTAGCGGGAGACCCACAGATACGCAGTATTTT.

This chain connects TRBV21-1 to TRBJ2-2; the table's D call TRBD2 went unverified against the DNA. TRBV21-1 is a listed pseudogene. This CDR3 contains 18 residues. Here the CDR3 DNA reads TGTGCCCGCGTTGGGATAGCGGGGGGGCACGCGAACACCGGGGAGCTGTTTTTT. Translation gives CARVGIAGGHANTGELFF.